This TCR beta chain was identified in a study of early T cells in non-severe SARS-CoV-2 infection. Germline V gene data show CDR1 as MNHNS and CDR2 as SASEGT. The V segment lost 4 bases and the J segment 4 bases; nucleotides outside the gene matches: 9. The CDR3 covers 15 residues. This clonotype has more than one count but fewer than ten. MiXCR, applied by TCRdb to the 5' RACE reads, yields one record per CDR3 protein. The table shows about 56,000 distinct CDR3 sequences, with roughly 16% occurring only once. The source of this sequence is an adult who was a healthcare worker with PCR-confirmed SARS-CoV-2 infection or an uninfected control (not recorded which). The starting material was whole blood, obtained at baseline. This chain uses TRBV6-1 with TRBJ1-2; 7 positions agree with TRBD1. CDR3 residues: CASSGQGQSTYGYTF. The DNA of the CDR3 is TGTGCCAGCAGTGGCCAGGGACAGAGCACCTATGGCTACACCTTC.